Described below is a single T cell receptor beta chain sequence and its context. Its antigen is still unknown. The data stem from a study of CD8 T cells in ankylosing spondylitis. Points from the study as a whole: A CD8+ phenotype characterized the disease-linked clones, which were relatively rare in peripheral blood. What appeared characteristic of ankylosing spondylitis blood was a TCR beta motif of seven to nine highly homologous variants. Disease-associated clones were reportedly significantly overrepresented in matched ankylosing spondylitis synovial fluid.

TCRdb re-analysed the 5' RACE reads in MiXCR, keeping a single row per CDR3 protein. The repertoire holds about 450,000 distinct CDR3 sequences, with roughly 27% as singletons. The CDR3 is made up of 15 amino acids. V trimming: 4 bases; J trimming: 5 bases; junction bases outside the gene matches: 4. The chain employs TRBV12-3 or TRBV12-4 and TRBJ1-5, with 11 bases lining up with TRBD1. The TCR sequence derives from a male donor with ankylosing spondylitis. Sequenced input: blood, either unsorted or a sorted T cell fraction (not recorded which). CDR3: CASSSGQGGHQPQHF. The CDR3 coding sequence is TGTGCCAGCAGTTCGGGACAGGGGGGACATCAGCCCCAGCATTTT.